The subject of this entry is one T cell receptor beta chain. Its cognate antigen is unknown. V lost 4 bases, J lost 5 bases, and 9 bases lay in between. There are 12 residues in the CDR3. Germline V CDR1 and CDR2: SGHDT, YYEEEE. Generated by immunoSEQ multiplex PCR, the TCRdb table keeps only in-frame clones and is missing some. The table shows 75,000 to 100,000 clones, with roughly 80% occurring only once. The data are from a study of OX40 agonist ivuxolimab in advanced cancers. Study as a whole: Eligibility admitted prior anti-PD-1, anti-PD-L1 or anti-CTLA-4 therapy; around 42% had some. Study outcomes and limitations: Which antigen the expanded peripheral T cells recognized is unknown. Part of the nonresponder group also had normalized T-cell clonal expansion that was low. CD8+ T cells showed, on average, more clonal expansion than CD4+ cells.

The sample consisted of CD4+ or CD8+ T cells sorted from blood, taken in a trial of the OX40 agonist ivuxolimab. This receptor was obtained from an adult with an advanced solid tumor such as melanoma, head and neck, liver or kidney cancer. The chain combines TRBV5-6 with TRBJ1-2, with unresolved D. The CDR3 DNA reads as TGTGCCAGCAGCCCACGGGCGTATGGCTACACCTTC. Translating it yields CASSPRAYGYTF.